Listed below are T cell receptor beta chains from one sample, sequenced in a study of T cells in Graves' hyperthyroidism and ophthalmopathy. From the multiplex PCR reads, TCRdb called clonotypes with MiXCR, one entry per CDR3 protein. The sample has over 250,000 distinct CDR3 sequences, around 15% seen once. Source material: blood. Every receptor here comes from a woman between 40 and 50 years old with Graves' ophthalmopathy. The CDR3 runs from the conserved cysteine through the conserved F or W. D genes are given only for firm matches. Some rows mark clone size as missing; the rest say once, few, many or name a class of expanded clone.

v_gene	j_gene	abundance	d_gene	CDR3nt	CDR3aa
TRBV18	TRBJ2-3	-	TRBD2	TGTGCCACCTCCGGACTAGCGGGGGCCCAAAATCTAGATACGCAGTATTTT	CATSGLAGAQNLDTQYF
TRBV3-1	TRBJ2-3	many	-	TGTGCCAGCAGCCAAGGTCGACCGAACGCAGATACGCAGTATTTT	CASSQGRPNADTQYF
TRBV28	TRBJ1-2	-	-	TGTGCCAGCAGTTTGGGGTTTAACTATGGCTACACCTTC	CASSLGFNYGYTF
TRBV20-1	TRBJ2-3	many	TRBD2	TGCAGTGCTAGAAACCTAGCGGGGGGTACAGATACGCAGTATTTT	CSARNLAGGTDTQYF
TRBV6-1	TRBJ2-7	many	-	TGTGCCAGCAGTGGGTCGTCTCGGGGCGAGCAGTACTTC	CASSGSSRGEQYF
TRBV29-1	TRBJ2-1	many	-	TGCAGCGTCGAGAGCAGGGGAAATAATAATCCCAATGAGCAGTTCTTC	CSVESRGNNNPNEQFF
TRBV7-8	TRBJ1-1	many	-	TGTGCCAGCAGCCTAAGCCGGATGAACACTGAAGCTTTCTTT	CASSLSRMNTEAFF
TRBV3-1	TRBJ2-7	-	TRBD2	TGTGCCAGCAGCCAAGATGGGAGGGCGGGGAACTACGAGCAGTACTTC	CASSQDGRAGNYEQYF
TRBV19	TRBJ1-1	few	-	TGTGCCAGTAGTGCAGGGGAGAACACTGAAGCTTTCTTT	CASSAGENTEAFF
TRBV2	TRBJ1-2	many	TRBD1	TGTGCCAGCAGATTCGACAGGGGAAGGTATGGCTACACCTTC	CASRFDRGRYGYTF
TRBV18	TRBJ2-5	many	-	TGTGCCAGCAGCCCGGGAGTCCAAGAGACCCAGTACTTC	CASSPGVQETQYF
TRBV27	TRBJ1-6	many	-	TGTGCCAGCAGTCCTTTCATGTCACCCCTCCACTTT	CASSPFMSPLHF
TRBV5-1	TRBJ2-2	-	TRBD2	TGCGCCAGCAACCTAGCGGGTCCGAACACCGGGGAGCTGTTTTTT	CASNLAGPNTGELFF
TRBV7-2	TRBJ2-7	many	-	TGTGCCAGCAGCTTAGACACCTTGGAGCAGTACTTC	CASSLDTLEQYF
TRBV20-1	TRBJ2-2	few	TRBD1	TGCAGTGCCCAACCGACCTACGACAGGGACGAATATGACACCGGGGAGCTGTTTTTT	CSAQPTYDRDEYDTGELFF
TRBV14	TRBJ1-1	many	-	TGTGCCAGCAGCCAATCTATAGGTGGCGGAGCTTTCTTT	CASSQSIGGGAFF
TRBV3-1	TRBJ1-1	few	-	TGTGCCAGCGGGACGGATCTTAACACTGAAGCTTTCTTT	CASGTDLNTEAFF
TRBV7-6	TRBJ2-7	many	-	TGTGCCAGCAGCTTAGCGCCCGGGACTGAAACCTACGAGCAGTACTTC	CASSLAPGTETYEQYF
TRBV20-1	TRBJ1-2	many	-	TGCAGTGCTGTCCGTTCCAAGGGTGGCTACACCTTC	CSAVRSKGGYTF
TRBV18	TRBJ2-5	few	-	TGTGCCAGCTCACCACCGTCAGAGGAGACCCAGTACTTC	CASSPPSEETQYF
TRBV11-2	TRBJ2-7	many	-	TGTGCCAGCAGGGAAGCGAGGGCCGGCGAGCAGTACTTC	CASREARAGEQYF
TRBV6-1	TRBJ1-5	many	-	TGTGCCAGCAGCAGGGACACCTTAGATCCCCAGCATTTT	CASSRDTLDPQHF
TRBV30	TRBJ1-6	many	-	TGTGCCTGGACTCGACAGGTCGGATCACCCCTCCACTTT	CAWTRQVGSPLHF
TRBV7-6	TRBJ2-1	-	-	TGTGCCAGCAGCTTAGATGGGACCCCCGCCTACAATGAGCAGTTCTTC	CASSLDGTPAYNEQFF
TRBV6-1	TRBJ1-2	many	TRBD1	TGTGCCAGCAGTAGAACAGGGGCTAACTATGGCTACACCTTC	CASSRTGANYGYTF
TRBV7-9	TRBJ2-5	many	-	TGTGCCAGCAGCTTTCGGCGGGGAGGCTCTCAAGAGACCCAGTACTTC	CASSFRRGGSQETQYF